The T cell receptor (beta chain) described here comes from a study of radiotherapy plus CTLA-4 blockade in lung cancer. At the level of the study: There were objective responses in 15% to 20% of patients, and around 31% had disease control. General study findings and limits: An expansion of tumor-derived TCR clones occurred in blood after radiotherapy plus ipilimumab. Early blood T cell clone changes and increased post-radiation serum interferon-beta were reportedly the strongest response predictors.

Focal radiation with ipilimumab CTLA-4 blockade was given to patients with chemo-refractory metastatic non-small-cell lung cancer. Assay: immunoSEQ multiplex PCR; the TCRdb copy retains only in-frame clones and omits some. In the table there are around 20,000 clones, around 86% of which are singletons. Note on this clone: Its matching antigen is unknown.

CDR3 length equals 11 residues. V gave up 8 bases and J gave up 14 bases; unmatched junction bases: 10. Germline CDR1 ENHRY, CDR2 SYGVKD. This specimen consisted of peripheral blood, obtained from a patient treated with radiotherapy plus ipilimumab. The clonotype originates from a human donor with non-small cell lung cancer whose response to radiotherapy plus ipilimumab could not be evaluated. The chain uses TRBV10-3 and TRBJ2-3; 7 bases map to TRBD1. The CDR3 DNA follows: TGTGCCATCGGGACAGCCAAGGGTCCGTATTTT. Its protein product is CAIGTAKGPYF.